This record concerns one T cell receptor (beta chain) sequence. The antigen is unknown. Each CDR3 protein gets one entry after TCRdb re-called the 5' RACE reads with MiXCR. The table lists a few hundred thousand distinct CDR3 sequences, around 30% of them singletons. This specimen comes from a study of T-cell memory formation after mild COVID-19. Study-level findings and limits: Cross-reactive memory appears to have joined, as suggested by some responding clones showing up in pre-infection memory. The authors did not confirm SARS-CoV-2 specificity of second-wave clones peaking day 37. Among contracting clones, CD4+ were mainly CM/EM and CD8+ enriched in EMRA. CD4+ bias marked clones expanding day 15 to 37, unlike balanced contracting clones.

Trimming removed 6 bases from V and 7 bases from J, with 10 bases in between. The CDR3 is 11 residues long. Germline V gene lookup returns CDR1 SGHVS and CDR2 FNYEAQ. This clonotype was sampled from an adult woman who had mild COVID-19 (a few samples of this study predate the infection). Cell type and time point are not known. This chain joins TRBV7-6 and TRBJ2-7; D is unclear. The source material was PBMCs or a T cell subset sorted from them (not recorded which). CDR3 DNA: TGTGCCAGCAGTCCTGGTTGGGAGCAGTACTTC. Translated, it gives CASSPGWEQYF.